This TCR beta chain originates from a study of shared clonotypes between healthy human individuals. Execution of the assay was at deep level. Every immunoSEQ plate was one replicate of a subset's evenly spread DNA. Original methodology: ImmunoSEQ only sent back junction sequences with no quality scores, so filtering was done differently. Produced via immunoSEQ multiplex PCR; TCRdb's table is partial and in-frame only. V and J calls and clone size come straight from that table; D and trimming were deduced from the DNA. The table lists 2 million to 2.5 million clones, more than 80% of them singletons. This CDR3 is 16 amino acids long. Germline values: CDR1 MGHRA, CDR2 YSYEKL. V was shortened by 0 bases and J by 1 base, with 12 bases between the two germline ends. Everyone who donated was a Caucasian adult who lived in Nashville, Tennessee.

The rearrangement uses TRBV4-1 and TRBJ2-5; D possibly corresponds to TRBD2 (5 bases). Specimen: naive CD4+ T cells from PBMCs. The subset denotes: CD45RA+ positively selected. The receptor's source is a man between 18 and 35 years old in good health. Some clones in this sample may be carry-over from other donors' samples. Written as DNA, the CDR3 is TGCGCCAGCAGCCAAGACGTTACGGGATCCCAAGAGACCCAGTACTTC. Protein: CASSQDVTGSQETQYF.